The entry below gives a single T cell receptor (beta chain) sequence along with its context. What this receptor recognizes is not known. No clone much larger than this one lies a single base away; base qualities are absent. The sample originates from a study of cytomegalovirus exposure and HLA in healthy donors (dated by TCRdb to 2015 to 2018). Describing the broader study: An earlier analysis of approximately 640 of the donors reported 250 to 300 Gb of sequence data and more than 90 million unique TCR beta sequences from 190 million or so T cells. High-throughput TCR immunosequencing, statistical association of individual TCRs with disease status, and machine learning were combined to predict cytomegalovirus infection status. Across 300 to 500 genotyped donors of the cohort, an average of approximately 240,000 unique TCR beta nucleotide sequences per donor were sequenced, and 15% to 20% of those sequences were non-productive. In a later genetic analysis, genome-wide SNP genotypes for about 55% of the roughly 700 donors were used, and that subset was treated as a discovery cohort. HLA typing covered class I and class II loci at four-digit resolution. About 300 gigabases of sequencing data and approximately 92 million unique TCR sequences made up an early release that covered 640 HLA-typed donors. In addition to the first cohort of 666 subjects, a separate validation cohort of over 90 different subjects was used. The number of typed donors differed by locus: roughly 629-640 for A, B, C, DRB1 and DQB1; 500 to 550 for DQA1; fewer than 610 for DPA1; and around 450 for DPB1. Using immunosequencing, the study profiled T cell repertoires from 640 or so subjects and related those repertoires to cytomegalovirus serostatus. Rather than using new phenotypic data, the later analysis identified candidate immune exposures from TCR beta sequences and from how often those sequences occurred across donors. Every discovery cohort repertoire had been produced on one sequencing platform. To study patterns of TCR occurrence, a later analysis re-analyzed previously published TCR beta repertoires from several hundred donors and added high-resolution HLA genotyping. About five DR-DQ haplotypes were treated as single units for association and clustering because of strong linkage in the cohort. Donor age, sex, ethnicity and CMV serostatus were collected together with the repertoire data. Of the roughly 410 genotyped donors, less than 90% were placed in the genetic ancestry cluster associated with self-reported Caucasian donors. The study aimed to test whether signatures of past pathogen exposure could be identified by cataloging public T cell receptors. An earlier analysis of several hundred of the donors applied high-throughput TCR beta sequencing to assess whether each TCR beta V gene segment acted as functional or pseudogenic.

Overall results and qualifications from the work: In an earlier analysis of some 540 of the donors, most TCR beta V segments appeared in productive rearrangements about 90% or about 30% of the time, broadly matching IMGT annotations. A later analysis found that TCR association rates varied across HLA loci, with DRB1 alleles showing the most associated TCRs and HLA-C alleles the fewest. A later analysis associated 16,951 TCR beta sequences with specific HLA alleles at a false discovery rate of 0.05. HLA typing was unavailable for some donors at each locus, so association tests used only the typed subset. Cytomegalovirus status was reported to be diagnosed by the classifier with high specificity and sensitivity in both the original and validation cohorts. The cohort was sequenced for TCR beta chains only, and without alpha or paired-chain data the features that could be detected were limited. A further reported finding was that TCR beta sequences accurately predicted the HLA-A and HLA-B alleles for most subjects in the first cohort. Because the 87-base-pair reads could not distinguish some IMGT-functional V segments, including TRBV6-2 and TRBV6-3, those segments were excluded. Most TCR sequences were seen in very few donors, while some public TCRs were found in many individuals. A later analysis found that HLA-associated TCR beta chains were more clonally expanded and had lower generation probabilities than equally common non-associated chains. A later analysis found that most CMV-associated TCR beta chains appeared HLA-restricted, with HLA associations seemingly driven largely by CMV exposure. A total of 150 or so TCR beta chains were listed by the study as associated with cytomegalovirus. In a later genetic analysis, fewer N-insertions in productive TCRs were reported among donors in an Asian-associated ancestry cluster than the approximately 710-donor mean. Presence/absence analyses assumed roughly uniform sequencing depth across donors, an assumption that may not hold. Assigning TCR associations to individual alleles was difficult when HLA alleles, especially DR and DQ, strongly co-occurred. Linkage disequilibrium might explain the correlated functional status among segregating V segments, but an unknown experimental factor could not be ruled out. The only immune exposure information available for the cohort was CMV serostatus. A cluster of highly shared sequence variants was judged likely to represent a technical artifact of the sequencing pipeline. Several of the top co-occurrence clusters appeared to be linked to parvovirus B19, influenza, CMV and Epstein-Barr virus, according to a later analysis. The authors suggested that the approach could potentially be extended to other disease states and immunological phenotypes. Because counts were too low, fewer than 20 rarely observed V segments, including chromosome 9 orphons, were excluded from the earlier analysis of 500 to 700 of the donors. V-gene and J-gene trimming of TCR beta chains was associated with a missense DCLRE1C variant in a later genetic analysis, and the association was replicated in an independent cohort. Three of the identified cytomegalovirus-associated TCR beta chains were confirmed in vitro to be specific for cytomegalovirus antigens.

The library was made by the immunoSEQ multiplex PCR assay. A mixture of 60 forward primers for TCR Vbeta segments and 13 reverse primers for TCR Jbeta segments was used in the multiplex PCR. Amplification of the CDR3 region of rearranged TCR beta genes was performed with a multiplex PCR assay on genomic DNA. The Illumina HiSeq System was used to sequence the amplified TCR beta libraries as 87-base-pair reads. In the paper's pipeline: Across the 640 or so repertoires, a later analysis counted approximately 83 million unique TCR beta chains, roughly 11 million of which were shared by at least two donors. To remove PCR and sequencing errors, raw reads were error-corrected and collapsed into unique sequences using a nearest-neighbor algorithm that merged closely related sequences. To assign V, D and J gene segments, CDR3 sequences were aligned to IMGT reference sequences. For a sequence to be retained, at least a six-nucleotide match to both a V gene segment and a J gene segment was required. Rearrangements were classified as productive when the CDR3 lacked stop codons and remained in frame with V and J, and all other rearrangements were classified as non-productive. Following IMGT convention, CDR3 was defined as the stretch from the second conserved V-encoded cysteine to the conserved J-encoded phenylalanine. The earlier analysis of some 540 of the donors excluded any sequence lacking an unambiguous match to a single V gene segment. In an earlier analysis of 450 to 700 of the donors, V segments were called functional above 56.7% productive rearrangements and were called segregating when the between-donor standard deviation exceeded 5%. A statistical classification framework was built to diagnose cytomegalovirus status from the catalog of TCR beta chain sequences. In a later analysis, V and J genes were assigned by comparing TCR nucleotide sequences against IMGT/GENE-DB human TR gene sequences. A later analysis assigned CDR3 sequences and most-parsimonious VDJ recombination scenarios with the TCRdist pipeline. In a later analysis, each TCR beta chain was defined by its CDR3 amino acid sequence together with its V-gene family, and reads without a unique V-gene family were excluded. To address suspected cross-contamination and a sequencing artifact, a later analysis removed 592 highly shared, low-generation-probability nucleotide sequences. In a later analysis, a clonal expansion index was calculated for each public chain from normalized within-repertoire ranks of inferred template counts. In a later analysis, generation probabilities were computed with a VDJ recombination model fitted to out-of-frame rearrangements, and the resulting probabilities were checked against IGoR. Hypergeometric tests were used in a later analysis to score TCR-TCR, TCR-HLA and TCR-CMV co-occurrence, with a repertoire-size bias correction applied to the TCR pairs. A later analysis estimated false discovery rates by permuting HLA or CMV assignments 20 times. In a later analysis, co-occurring TCRs were grouped using DBSCAN, and TCRdist sequence similarity was added for clustering within HLA-allele-positive subsets. Co-occurrence clustering excluded repertoires with fewer than 30,000 or more than 120,000 public chains, plus five with anomalous nucleotide sharing. TCRdb re-hosts the immuneACCESS table, in-frame sequences only. Its copies lack some clones; in the studies checked, an unresolved V gene accounts for under half of them, and the cause for the rest is not known. Clonal size and the V and J genes are those of that table, whereas D and trimming came from the DNA. Present in this sample are approximately 100,000 clones, around 74% of which were seen just once. Clones ranked in the top ten supply roughly 1.8% of the sample.

For CDR1 and CDR2, the germline V gene lists SGHTA and FQGNSA. V and J are trimmed by 5 bases and 6 bases, and the gene matches miss 8 bases of the junction. From its cysteine to its phenylalanine, the CDR3 spans 17 amino acids. Kept here is only the CDR3 DNA, which spans 51 bases and is read in frame from base 1. The cohort comprised around 700 healthy bone marrow donors. Cohort members were all nominally healthy when sampled, although unrecorded immune exposures were likely present. The donor tested CMV seronegative, placing the donor among the 352 seronegative members of the cohort. A peripheral blood sample was provided by each donor, and peripheral blood mononuclear cells were used for TCR beta sequencing. Genomic DNA extraction from the blood cell samples was performed with the Qiagen DNeasy Blood Extraction Kit.

The source is a male donor in good health and CMV-seronegative. The chain is encoded by TRBV7-2 joined to TRBJ2-3, with 16 bases matching TRBD2. Sequenced input: PBMCs. The CDR3 region has the sequence CASSNPGLAGGPDTQYF. In nucleotides, the sequence is TGTGCCAGCAGCAATCCGGGACTAGCGGGAGGGCCCGATACGCAGTATTTT. The CDR3, completed at both ends by the reference TRBV7-2 and TRBJ2-3 genes, gives the full variable domain GAGVSQSPSNKVTEKGKDVELRCDPISGHTALYWYRQSLGQGLEFLIYFQGNSAPDKSGLPSDRFSAERTGGSVSTLTIQRTQQEDSAVYLCASSNPGLAGGPDTQYFGPGTRLTVL.